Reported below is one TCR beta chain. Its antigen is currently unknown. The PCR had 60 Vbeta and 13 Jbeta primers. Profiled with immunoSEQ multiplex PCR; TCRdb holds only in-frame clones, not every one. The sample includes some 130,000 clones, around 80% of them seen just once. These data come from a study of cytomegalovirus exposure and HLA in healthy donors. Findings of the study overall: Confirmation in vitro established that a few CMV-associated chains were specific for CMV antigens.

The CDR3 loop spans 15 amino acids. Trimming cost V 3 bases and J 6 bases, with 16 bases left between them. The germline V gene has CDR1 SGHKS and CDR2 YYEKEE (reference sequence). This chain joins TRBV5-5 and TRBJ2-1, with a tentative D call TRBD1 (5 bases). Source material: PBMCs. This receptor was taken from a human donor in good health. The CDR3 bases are TGTGCCAGCAGCTCCATTATGGGGCAGGCCAATGAGCAGTTCTTC. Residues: CASSSIMGQANEQFF.